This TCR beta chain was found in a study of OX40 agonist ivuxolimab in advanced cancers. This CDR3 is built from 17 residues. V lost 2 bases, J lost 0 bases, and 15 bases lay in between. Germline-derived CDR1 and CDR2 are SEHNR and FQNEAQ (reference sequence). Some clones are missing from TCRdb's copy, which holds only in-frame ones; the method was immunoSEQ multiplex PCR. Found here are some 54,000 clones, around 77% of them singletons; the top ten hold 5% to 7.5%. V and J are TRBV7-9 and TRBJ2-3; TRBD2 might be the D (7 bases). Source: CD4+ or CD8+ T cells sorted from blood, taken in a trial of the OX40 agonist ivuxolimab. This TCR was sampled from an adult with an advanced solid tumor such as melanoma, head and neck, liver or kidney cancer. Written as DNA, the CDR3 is TGTGCCAGCAGCTTAAGGGGAGGGGGAATTAGCACAGATACGCAGTATTTT. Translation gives CASSLRGGGISTDTQYF. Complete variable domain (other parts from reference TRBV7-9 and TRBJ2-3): DTGVSQNPRHKITKRGQNVTFRCDPISEHNRLYWYRQTLGQGPEFLTYFQNEAQLEKSRLLSDRFSAERPKGSFSTLEIQRTEQGDSAMYLCASSLRGGGISTDTQYFGPGTRLTVL.